Following are 23 T cell receptor beta chains from one sample sequenced in a study of shared clonotypes between healthy human individuals. The naive CD8 population came from CD45RO-negative cells selected for CCR7, without terminally differentiated effector memory CD45RA+ cells. Assay: immunoSEQ multiplex PCR; the TCRdb copy retains only in-frame clones and omits some. The table has about 700,000 clones, under 95% seen once. Specimen: naive CD8+ T cells sorted from blood. All receptors derive from a young man in good health.

This rearrangement joins TRBV30 to TRBJ1-3; tentative D call: TRBD1 (5 bases). V was trimmed by 5 bases and J by 1 base, leaving 12 bases between them. The CDR3 spans 14 residues. CDR1 and CDR2 from the germline V gene are GTSNPN and SVGIG (reference sequence). CDR3 protein: CAWEQGISGNTIYF. The CDR3 DNA sequence: TGTGCCTGGGAGCAGGGCATTTCTGGAAACACCATATATTTT. Variable domain in full (rest from reference TRBV30 and TRBJ1-3): SQTIHQWPATLVQPVGSPLSLECTVEGTSNPNLYWYRQAAGRGLQLLFYSVGIGQISSEVPQNLSASRPQDRQFILSSKKLLLSDSGFYLCAWEQGISGNTIYFGEGSWLTVV.

The chain couples TRBV7-9 to TRBJ2-4; 7 bases line up with TRBD1. The V segment lost 5 bases and the J segment 0 bases; nucleotides outside the gene matches: 10. Germline V gene data show CDR1 as SEHNR and CDR2 as FQNEAQ (reference sequence). This CDR3 has 17 amino acids. CDR3 sequence reads: CASSRPETGSAKNIQYF. The CDR3 nucleotides read TGTGCCAGCAGCCGACCCGAGACAGGGTCAGCCAAAAACATTCAGTACTTC. Complete variable domain (other parts from reference TRBV7-9 and TRBJ2-4): DTGVSQNPRHKITKRGQNVTFRCDPISEHNRLYWYRQTLGQGPEFLTYFQNEAQLEKSRLLSDRFSAERPKGSFSTLEIQRTEQGDSAMYLCASSRPETGSAKNIQYFGAGTRLSVL.

The chain employs TRBV19 and TRBJ1-3; D not certain. The length of the CDR3 is 13 residues. Deletions cut 5 bases from V and 0 bases from J, with 5 bases between. The germline V gene encodes CDR1 LNHDA and CDR2 SQIVND (reference sequence). Here the CDR3 reads CASSAVSGNTIYF. The CDR3 nucleotides read TGTGCCAGTAGTGCAGTCTCTGGAAACACCATATATTTT.

The V gene is TRBV28, the J gene TRBJ1-4, with TRBD1 as a possible D gene (6 bases). In germline, CDR1 is MDHEN, CDR2 SYDVKM. This CDR3 has 14 residues. Trimming removed 2 bases from V and 5 bases from J, with 9 bases in between. CDR3 amino acids: CASSLPGQNEKLFF. CDR3 in DNA: TGTGCCAGCAGTTTACCCGGACAGAATGAAAAACTGTTTTTT.

This clone came up once. Other DNA sequences of this sample code for an identical CDR3. This chain joins TRBV30 and TRBJ1-1, with TRBD1 identical over 8 bases. There are 14 residues in the CDR3. Germline V gives CDR1 GTSNPN, CDR2 SVGIG (reference sequence). V shed 1 base and J 2 bases; nucleotides not matched to a gene: 3. The CDR3 is CAWSAGQGNTEAFF. CDR3 sequence (DNA): TGTGCCTGGAGTGCCGGACAGGGAAACACTGAAGCTTTCTTT. The variable domain in full, with the rest retrieved from reference TRBV30 and TRBJ1-1, is SQTIHQWPATLVQPVGSPLSLECTVEGTSNPNLYWYRQAAGRGLQLLFYSVGIGQISSEVPQNLSASRPQDRQFILSSKKLLLSDSGFYLCAWSAGQGNTEAFFGQGTRLTVV.

Concerning this clone itself: Other DNA sequences from this sample encode an identical CDR3 as well. The V call is TRBV19, the J call TRBJ1-1; D uncertain. The V end was cut by 1 base, the J end by 1 base, with 4 bases between. The germline CDR1 and CDR2 sequences are LNHDA and SQIVND (reference sequence). The CDR3 has 13 amino acids. The CDR3 coding sequence is TGTGCCAGTAGTATAGGGCGGAACACTGAAGCTTTCTTT. As protein: CASSIGRNTEAFF.

This chain links TRBV7-9 with TRBJ2-1, with 11 bases aligning to TRBD2. The germline CDR1 and CDR2 sequences are SEHNR and FQNEAQ (reference sequence). V dropped 7 bases and J dropped 8; count of bases not matched to a gene: 13. This CDR3 region has 16 residues. The CDR3 region is CASTQHRLAGLYEQFF. The CDR3 DNA is TGTGCCAGCACACAACATCGACTAGCGGGACTTTATGAGCAGTTCTTC.

The chain couples TRBV14 to TRBJ2-1; 7 bases line up with TRBD2. The J segment lost 15 bases and the V segment lost 0 bases, leaving 11 bases of the junction unmatched. Germline CDR1 SGHDN, CDR2 FVKESK. CDR3 size: 14 residues. This CDR3 reads CASSQDNTGEGGFF. CDR3 coding DNA: TGTGCCAGCAGCCAAGATAATACGGGGGAGGGCGGGTTCTTC. Together with reference TRBV14 and TRBJ2-1, the CDR3 gives the full variable domain: EAGVTQFPSHSVIEKGQTVTLRCDPISGHDNLYWYRRVMGKEIKFLLHFVKESKQDESGMPNNRFLAERTGGTYSTLKVQPAELEDSGVYFCASSQDNTGEGGFFGPGTRLTVL.

V gene TRBV6-6 combines with J gene TRBJ1-2; maybe TRBD1 (5 bases). Per germline, CDR1 MNHNY and CDR2 SVGAGI (reference sequence). V gave up 5 bases and J gave up 7 bases, with 8 bases separating them. The CDR3 has 11 residues. CDR3 loop: CASSGHLGYTF. Here the CDR3 DNA reads TGTGCCAGCAGTGGACATCTTGGCTACACCTTC.

J is TRBJ1-5 and V is TRBV4-1, with a tentative D call TRBD1 (6 bases). CDR3 length equals 15 residues. CDR1 is MGHRA, CDR2 YSYEKL, per germline. V lost 0 bases and J lost 7, with 13 bases in between. Here the CDR3 reads CASSQDRGGDQPQHF. Written as DNA, the CDR3 is TGCGCCAGCAGCCAAGATCGGGGGGGCGACCAGCCCCAGCATTTT.

This sequence joins TRBV7-2 and TRBJ2-5, with D unclear. V was shortened by 5 bases and J by 3 bases, with 16 bases between the two germline ends. The CDR3 contains 15 residues. Germline-derived CDR1 and CDR2 are SGHTA and FQGNSA. CDR3 in amino acids: CASSTGIDTKETQYF. CDR3 sequence (DNA): TGTGCCAGCAGCACGGGTATCGATACTAAAGAGACCCAGTACTTC. Full variable domain (remainder filled in from reference TRBV7-2 and TRBJ2-5): GAGVSQSPSNKVTEKGKDVELRCDPISGHTALYWYRQSLGQGLEFLIYFQGNSAPDKSGLPSDRFSAERTGGSVSTLTIQRTQQEDSAVYLCASSTGIDTKETQYFGPGTRLLVL.

This clone occurred once. Written as DNA, the CDR3 is TGTGCCAGCAGCCACACAGGGAGCATCTATGGCTACACCTTC. Translation gives CASSHTGSIYGYTF. The chain uses TRBV14 and TRBJ1-2; D perhaps matches TRBD1 (6 bases). This CDR3 is 14 amino acids long. V dropped 3 bases and J dropped 4 bases, with 12 bases sitting between them. The germline V gene has CDR1 SGHDN and CDR2 FVKESK.

This chain joins TRBV5-4 and TRBJ2-5; TRBD2 agrees at 8 bases. The ends lost 3 bases at V and 5 bases at J; junction bases unmatched: 12. CDR3 length: 16 amino acids. CDR1 SGHNT and CDR2 YYREEE come from the germline V gene (reference sequence). Here the CDR3 DNA reads TGTGCCAGCAGCTCCCACGTAGCGGGATCAGAGGAGACCCAGTACTTC. It encodes CASSSHVAGSEETQYF.

The chain carries TRBV9 and TRBJ2-7; TRBD2 agrees at 13 bases. The CDR3 has 16 residues. Germline V gene sequence: CDR1 SGDLS, CDR2 YYNGEE. V shed 4 bases, J shed 4 bases, and the junction held 8 bases outside the gene matches. The CDR3 DNA follows: TGTGCCAGCAGCCCGATACTAGCGGGAGGGCTGTACGAGCAGTACTTC. Translation: CASSPILAGGLYEQYF.

The chain uses TRBV15 and TRBJ2-2, with no clear D. The V end lost 5 bases, the J end lost 4 bases, and 5 bases lay between the germline ends. CDR1 is LNHNV and CDR2 is YYDKDF in the germline V gene (reference sequence). This CDR3 has 12 amino acids. CDR3 nucleotide sequence: TGTGCCACCAGCCCAGGCACCGGGGAGCTGTTTTTT. This encodes CATSPGTGELFF.

This sequence joins TRBV7-6 and TRBJ1-4; 7 bases are a match to TRBD1. This CDR3 contains 15 residues. V trimming: 4 bases; J trimming: 3 bases; junction bases outside the gene matches: 5. The V gene's germline CDR1 is SGHVS and CDR2 FNYEAQ. The CDR3 coding sequence is TGTGCCAGCAGCTGGAGCGGGACAGCTAATGAAAAACTGTTTTTT. It translates to CASSWSGTANEKLFF.

The V and J genes are TRBV5-4 and TRBJ2-7; 10 bases line up with TRBD2. The CDR3 extends over 14 amino acids. V lost 6 bases, J lost 5 bases, and 8 bases stayed unmatched. Germline CDR1 reads SGHNT; CDR2 reads YYREEE (reference sequence). The CDR3 sequence is CASNLAGAPNEQYF. The CDR3 region has the DNA TGTGCCAGCAACCTAGCGGGAGCTCCCAACGAGCAGTACTTC.

The J gene is TRBJ2-7, the V gene TRBV4-1, with D perhaps TRBD2 (5 bases). CDR3 length: 14 residues. The germline gives CDR1 MGHRA, CDR2 YSYEKL. Deletions cut 2 bases from V and 3 bases from J, with 11 bases between. The CDR3 sequence is CASSQTLEGYEQYF. The CDR3 region has the DNA TGCGCCAGCAGCCAAACGCTTGAGGGCTACGAGCAGTACTTC.

The rearrangement links TRBV2 to TRBJ1-5; D unresolved. V lost 5 bases to trimming and J lost 5 bases, with 10 bases between them. There are 13 residues in the CDR3. The germline V gene encodes CDR1 SNHLY and CDR2 FYNNEI. This chain's CDR3 is CASSRRADQPQHF. CDR3 DNA: TGTGCCAGCAGTCGAAGGGCGGATCAGCCCCAGCATTTT.

The genes are TRBV7-9 and TRBJ2-2; D might be TRBD2 (5 bases). The CDR3 runs to 17 residues. The germline V gene has CDR1 SEHNR and CDR2 FQNEAQ (reference sequence). V was clipped by 3 bases and J by 4 bases, with 18 bases between them. The CDR3 coding sequence is TGTGCCAGCAGCTTCCCTTGGTGGGAGTCGACCACCGGGGAGCTGTTTTTT. Residues: CASSFPWWESTTGELFF.

The genes are TRBV14 and TRBJ1-2; 8 bases match TRBD1. Germline CDR1 is SGHDN and CDR2 is FVKESK. V was pared by 1 base and J by 3 bases, with 13 bases of the junction left unmatched. The CDR3 is 18 amino acids. CDR3 coding DNA: TGTGCCAGCAGCCAAGCCTGGGACAGGTCGCTTGCTCACTATGGCTACACCTTC. Protein: CASSQAWDRSLAHYGYTF.

The chain combines TRBV7-9 with TRBJ2-3; 7 bases map to TRBD2. V trimming: 2 bases; J trimming: 2 bases; junction bases outside the gene matches: 4. CDR1 and CDR2 from the germline V gene are SEHNR and FQNEAQ (reference sequence). The CDR3 consists of 15 residues. As DNA, the CDR3 is TGTGCCAGCAGCTTATTAGGGACTACCACAGATACGCAGTATTTT. This translates into CASSLLGTTTDTQYF.

Only one count was recorded for this clone. V usage is TRBV19 and J usage is TRBJ1-4; TRBD1 matches 9 bases. The CDR3 length is 15 residues. V was pared by 6 bases and J by 5 bases, with 7 bases of the junction left unmatched. Germline CDR1 and CDR2: LNHDA and SQIVND (reference sequence). The CDR3 region has the DNA TGTGCCAGTAGACCGGCGGACAGGGGAAATGAAAAACTGTTTTTT. Translated, it gives CASRPADRGNEKLFF. The variable domain in full, completed from reference TRBV19 and TRBJ1-4, reads DGGITQSPKYLFRKEGQNVTLSCEQNLNHDAMYWYRQDPGQGLRLIYYSQIVNDFQKGDIAEGYSVSREKKESFPLTVTSAQKNPTAFYLCASRPADRGNEKLFFGSGTQLSVL.